The subject of this entry is one TCR beta chain. V was pared by 3 bases and J by 6 bases, with 15 bases between. Germline loops: CDR1 KGHSH, CDR2 LQKENI. This CDR3 has 14 amino acids. A multiplex PCR was run with 60 Vbeta primers and 13 Jbeta primers. Only in-frame clones appear in the TCRdb table, and some are missing; sequencing was by immunoSEQ multiplex PCR. The sample shows some 200,000 clones, approximately 88% of them seen only once. This entry is derived from a study of cytomegalovirus exposure and HLA in healthy donors. Source material: PBMCs. The TCR sequence derives from a woman aged 50 to 60 in good health and CMV-seropositive. The rearrangement links TRBV18 to TRBJ2-7; a weak D match, TRBD1 (6 bases). The CDR3 here is CASSPDITGSEQYF. CDR3 nucleotide sequence: TGTGCCAGCTCACCGGATATTACAGGGTCCGAGCAGTACTTC.